Listed here is a single T cell receptor (beta chain). The antigen remains unidentified. The sample belongs to a study of cytomegalovirus exposure and HLA in healthy donors. The overall study: Earlier results showed 117 million unique TCR beta sequences derived from some 190 million T cells. Notes on the study in general: Most TCR beta V segments were productive about 87% or about 30% of the time in an earlier analysis. A highly shared variant cluster was judged a likely technical artifact.

The PCR contained 60 Vbeta and 13 Jbeta primers. Using immunoSEQ multiplex PCR, the repertoire was profiled, and TCRdb retains in-frame clones only, with some absent. Among roughly 150,000 clones listed, around four fifths were seen once. Germline V CDR1 and CDR2: LNHDA, SQIVND (reference sequence). V shed 6 bases and J shed 1 base, with 9 bases lying between them. The CDR3 loop spans 14 amino acids. The receptor comes from a young man in good health and CMV-seronegative. The chain has TRBV19 and TRBJ1-4; D is perhaps TRBD1 (5 bases). The sequenced sample consisted of PBMCs. DNA for the CDR3: TGTGCCAGTAGCGAGACAGTAACTAATGAAAAACTGTTTTTT. Translation gives CASSETVTNEKLFF.